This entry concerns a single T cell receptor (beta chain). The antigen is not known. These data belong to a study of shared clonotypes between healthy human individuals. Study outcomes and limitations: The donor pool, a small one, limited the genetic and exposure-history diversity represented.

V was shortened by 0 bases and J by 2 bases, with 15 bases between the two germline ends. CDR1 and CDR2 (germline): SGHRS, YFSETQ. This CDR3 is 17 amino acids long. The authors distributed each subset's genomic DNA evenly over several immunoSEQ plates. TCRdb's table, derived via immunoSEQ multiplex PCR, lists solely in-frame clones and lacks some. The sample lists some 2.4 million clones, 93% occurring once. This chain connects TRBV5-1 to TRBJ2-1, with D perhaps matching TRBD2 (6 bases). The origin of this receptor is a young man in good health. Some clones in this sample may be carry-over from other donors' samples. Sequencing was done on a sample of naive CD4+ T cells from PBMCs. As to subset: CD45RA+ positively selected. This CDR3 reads CASSLAALGLAYNEQFF. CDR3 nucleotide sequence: TGCGCCAGCAGCTTGGCAGCTTTGGGACTGGCCTACAATGAGCAGTTCTTC.